The 7 T cell receptor beta chains reported below all come from one sample, sequenced in a study of blood T cell repertoires in COVID-19. This table comes from immunoSEQ multiplex PCR, and its TCRdb copy is limited to in-frame clones, with some not included. The sample lists fewer than 150,000 clones; 70% to 85% were seen once. The sequenced material came from peripheral blood. These TCRs come from a human donor in a cohort sampled during active COVID-19.

The gene calls are TRBV19 and TRBJ1-1; D call uncertain. V was trimmed by 3 bases and J by 4 bases, leaving 12 bases between them. In germline, CDR1 is LNHDA, CDR2 SQIVND (reference sequence). The CDR3 has 14 amino acids. CDR3 amino acids: CASSINEVGTEAFF. CDR3 nucleotides: TGTGCCAGTAGTATTAACGAGGTGGGCACTGAAGCTTTCTTT.

This chain links TRBV5-6 with TRBJ1-2, with D possibly being TRBD1 (6 bases). V lost 1 base and J lost 4, with 17 bases in between. The germline V gene has CDR1 SGHDT and CDR2 YYEEEE. CDR3 size: 16 residues. The CDR3 DNA sequence: TGTGCCAGCAGCTTGTATGAGACAGGAATTCGCTATGGCTACACCTTC. Protein product: CASSLYETGIRYGYTF.

On this clone itself: Additional DNA sequences in this sample encode the identical CDR3. J is TRBJ1-2 and V is TRBV7-9; D may be TRBD1 (6 bases). Trimming stripped 1 base from V and 0 bases from J, with 6 bases between. The CDR3 sequence is 14 residues long. The germline V gene encodes CDR1 SEHNR and CDR2 FQNEAQ (reference sequence). CDR3 bases: TGTGCCAGCAGCTTAGGACAGGCTAACTATGGCTACACCTTC. This encodes CASSLGQANYGYTF.

This chain uses TRBV29-1 with TRBJ1-2; maybe TRBD1 (6 bases). V was clipped by 6 bases and J by 0 bases, with 17 bases between them. CDR1 is SQVTM, CDR2 ANQGSEA, per germline. There are 15 residues in the CDR3. This CDR3 reads CSVTGTRRTNYGYTF. In DNA form, the CDR3 reads TGCAGCGTCACCGGGACAAGGCGAACTAACTATGGCTACACCTTC.

The chain joins TRBV2 to TRBJ2-1; D possibly corresponds to TRBD2 (7 bases). CDR1 SNHLY and CDR2 FYNNEI come from the germline V gene. The CDR3 length is 18 residues. The ends were cut back, 9 bases at V and 1 base at J, with 25 bases in the middle. The CDR3 loop is CASESRGAKLSSYNEQFF. CDR3 DNA sequence: TGTGCCAGTGAGAGTCGGGGGGCCAAGCTGAGTTCCTACAATGAGCAGTTCTTC.

This chain connects TRBV28 to TRBJ2-5; no firm D call. In germline, CDR1 is MDHEN, CDR2 SYDVKM. The CDR3 totals 15 residues. With 7 bases removed from V and 1 base from J, the gap between germline ends came to 16 bases. This CDR3 is CASTAAGEIQETQYF. The CDR3, as DNA: TGTGCCAGCACCGCTGCCGGAGAGATCCAAGAGACCCAGTACTTC.

The genes are TRBV11-2 and TRBJ1-3; D might be TRBD1 (5 bases). The germline V and J ends were trimmed by 5 bases and 11 bases, with 16 bases remaining between them. The CDR3 consists of 13 residues. Germline-derived CDR1 and CDR2 are SGHAT and FQNNGV. CDR3 amino acids: CASSPGGRGAIYF. CDR3 nucleotide sequence: TGTGCCAGCAGCCCTGGGGGGAGAGGGGCCATATATTTT.